The present entry profiles one T cell receptor (beta chain) with its context. The CDR3 has 12 amino acids. From germline, CDR1 is LGHDT and CDR2 YNNKEL (reference sequence). Trimming stripped 5 bases from V and 7 bases from J, with 9 bases between. TCRdb used MiXCR to reprocess the RT-PCR reads, holding one entry per CDR3 protein. The table has about 680,000 distinct CDR3 sequences, 13% to 15% seen once. V is TRBV3-1 and J is TRBJ1-5, with D unclear. The TCR comes from a female donor in good health, serving as a healthy control. The material sequenced was memory CD4+ T cells from blood. CDR3: CASSDYDQPQHF. The CDR3 DNA is TGTGCCAGCAGCGATTACGACCAGCCCCAGCATTTT.